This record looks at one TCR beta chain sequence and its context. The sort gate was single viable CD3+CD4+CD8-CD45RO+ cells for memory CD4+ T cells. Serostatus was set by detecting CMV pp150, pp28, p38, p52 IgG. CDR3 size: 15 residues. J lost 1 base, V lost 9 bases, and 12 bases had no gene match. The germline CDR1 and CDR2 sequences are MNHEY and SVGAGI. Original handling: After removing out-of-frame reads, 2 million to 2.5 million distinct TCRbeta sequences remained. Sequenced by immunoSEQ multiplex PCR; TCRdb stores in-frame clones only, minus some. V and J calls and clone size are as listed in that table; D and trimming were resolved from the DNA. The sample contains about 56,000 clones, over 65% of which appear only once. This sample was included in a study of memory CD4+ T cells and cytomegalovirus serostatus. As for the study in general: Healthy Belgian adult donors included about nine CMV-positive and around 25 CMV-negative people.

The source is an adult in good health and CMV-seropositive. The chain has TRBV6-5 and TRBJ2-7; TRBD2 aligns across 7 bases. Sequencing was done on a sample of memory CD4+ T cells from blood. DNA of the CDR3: TGTGCCAGTCAGCGGGACCCAGGCGGGTCCTACGAGCAGTACTTC. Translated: CASQRDPGGSYEQYF.